The clone carrying this TCR beta chain appeared many times. Its antigen is unidentified. The data originate from a study of Graves' ophthalmopathy and Graves' hyperthyroidism. The TCR beta CDR3 regions underwent amplification from RNA transcripts. An initial RT-PCR round employing HTBI primers preceded a second-round multiplex PCR. A single record per CDR3 protein comes from TCRdb applying MiXCR to the multiplex PCR reads. The profile shows a few hundred thousand distinct CDR3 sequences, about a sixth of them singletons. The CDR3 is 13 amino acids. Looked up from germline, CDR1 is GTSNPN and CDR2 is SVGIG (reference sequence). The V end was cut by 3 bases, the J end by 7 bases, with 15 bases between. Study outcomes and limitations: Thyroid clonotypes that were expanded above 0.001 frequency mostly also appeared in blood. It was with 65% to 71% sensitivity and 72.22% specificity that the model predicted ophthalmopathy progression.

Sequenced sample: peripheral blood. The genes are TRBV30 and TRBJ2-5; D assignment may be TRBD1 or TRBD2 (5 bases each). The TCR was taken from an adult woman with stable Graves' hyperthyroidism. For the CDR3, the DNA is TGTGCCTGGAGCCTTCGGGGCCTCCGGACCCAGTACTTC. It yields the protein CAWSLRGLRTQYF.